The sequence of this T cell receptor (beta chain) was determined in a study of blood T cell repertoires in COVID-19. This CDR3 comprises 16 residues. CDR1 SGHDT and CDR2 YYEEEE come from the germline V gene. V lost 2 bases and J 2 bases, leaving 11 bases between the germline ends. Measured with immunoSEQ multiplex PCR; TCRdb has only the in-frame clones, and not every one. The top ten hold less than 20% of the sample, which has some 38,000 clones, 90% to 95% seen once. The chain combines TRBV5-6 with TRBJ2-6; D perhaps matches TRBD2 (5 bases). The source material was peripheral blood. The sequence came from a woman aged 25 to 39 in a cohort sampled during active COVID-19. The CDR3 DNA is TGTGCCAGCAGCTTCGGACTTTCGACTGGGGCCAACGTCCTGACTTTC. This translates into CASSFGLSTGANVLTF.